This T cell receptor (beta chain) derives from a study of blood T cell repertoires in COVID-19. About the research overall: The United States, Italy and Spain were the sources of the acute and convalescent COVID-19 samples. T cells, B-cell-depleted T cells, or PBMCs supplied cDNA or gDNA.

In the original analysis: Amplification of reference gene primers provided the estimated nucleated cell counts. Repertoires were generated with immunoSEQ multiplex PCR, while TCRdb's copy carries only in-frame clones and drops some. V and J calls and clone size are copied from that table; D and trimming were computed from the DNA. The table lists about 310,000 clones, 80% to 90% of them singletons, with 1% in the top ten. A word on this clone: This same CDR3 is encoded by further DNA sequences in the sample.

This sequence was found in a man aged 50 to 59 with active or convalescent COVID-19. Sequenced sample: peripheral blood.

The CDR3 loop is CASSLAGSYEQYF. In nucleotides, the CDR3 is TGCGCCAGCAGCTTGGCAGGGTCCTACGAGCAGTACTTC. This chain uses TRBV5-1 with TRBJ2-7; possible D gene TRBD1, 5 bases. Trimming pared 0 bases from V and 1 base from J, leaving 5 bases between. This CDR3 region has 13 residues. CDR1 and CDR2 from the germline V gene are SGHRS and YFSETQ.